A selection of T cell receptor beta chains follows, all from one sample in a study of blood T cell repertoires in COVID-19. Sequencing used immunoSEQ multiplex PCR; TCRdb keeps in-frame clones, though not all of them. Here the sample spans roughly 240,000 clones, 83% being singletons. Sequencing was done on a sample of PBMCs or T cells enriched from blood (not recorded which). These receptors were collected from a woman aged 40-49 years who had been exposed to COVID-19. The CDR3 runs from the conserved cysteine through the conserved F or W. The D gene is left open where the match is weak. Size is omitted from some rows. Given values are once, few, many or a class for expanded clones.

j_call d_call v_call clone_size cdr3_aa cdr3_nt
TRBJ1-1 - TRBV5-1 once CASTDPGHLTEAFF TGCGCCAGCACAGACCCGGGACATCTCACTGAAGCTTTCTTT
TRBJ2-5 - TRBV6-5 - CASSYSNSPSYETQYF TGTGCCAGCAGTTACTCGAATTCTCCTAGCTACGAGACCCAGTACTTC
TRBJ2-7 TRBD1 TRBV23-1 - CASSQSGGQGAQASSYEQYF TGCGCCAGCAGTCAATCCGGAGGACAGGGGGCCCAAGCCTCCTCCTACGAGCAGTACTTC
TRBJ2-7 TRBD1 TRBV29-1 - CSVTGQGNYEQYF TGCAGCGTTACAGGACAGGGGAACTACGAGCAGTACTTC
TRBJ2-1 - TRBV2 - CASSGEGGRNEQFF TGTGCCAGCAGTGGTGAGGGGGGGCGGAATGAGCAGTTCTTC
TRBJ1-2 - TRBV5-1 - CASSLAQGESNYGYTF TGCGCCAGCAGCTTGGCACAGGGAGAATCTAACTATGGCTACACCTTC
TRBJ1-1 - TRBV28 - CASSFTPGVAFF TGTGCCAGCAGTTTTACTCCGGGGGTTGCTTTCTTT
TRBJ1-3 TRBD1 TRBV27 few CASSPGTGRSGNTIYF TGTGCCAGCAGTCCCGGGACAGGACGCTCTGGAAACACCATATATTTT
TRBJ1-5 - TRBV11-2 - CASSFGGASNQPQHF TGTGCCAGCAGCTTCGGGGGGGCGAGTAATCAGCCCCAGCATTTT
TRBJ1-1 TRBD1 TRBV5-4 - CASSNRDRFYTEAFF TGTGCCAGCAGCAACCGGGACAGATTCTACACTGAAGCTTTCTTT
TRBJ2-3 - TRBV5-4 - CASSLRSSRGDTQYF TGTGCCAGCAGCTTGAGGTCCTCCCGGGGAGATACGCAGTATTTT
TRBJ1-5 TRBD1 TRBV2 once CASSEGQGVIQPQHF TGTGCCAGCAGTGAGGGACAGGGTGTGATTCAGCCCCAGCATTTT
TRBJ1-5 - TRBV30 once CAWSKGTLSNQPQHF TGTGCCTGGAGTAAAGGGACACTTAGCAATCAGCCCCAGCATTTT
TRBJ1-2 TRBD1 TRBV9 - CASSTRDRGAYGYTF TGTGCCAGCAGCACCCGGGACAGGGGGGCTTATGGCTACACCTTC
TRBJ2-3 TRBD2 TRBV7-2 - CASSLFPAGSGTDTQYF TGTGCCAGCAGCTTATTCCCAGCGGGGAGTGGCACAGATACGCAGTATTTT
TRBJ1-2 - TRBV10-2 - CASSQSQGNDGYTF TGCGCCAGCAGCCAATCTCAGGGGAACGATGGCTACACCTTC
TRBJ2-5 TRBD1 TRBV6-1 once CASSEKVGTGPETQYF TGTGCCAGCAGTGAAAAGGTTGGGACAGGGCCAGAGACCCAGTACTTC
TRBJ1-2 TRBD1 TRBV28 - CASRQQGASGYTF TGTGCCAGCAGGCAACAGGGGGCGTCCGGCTACACCTTC
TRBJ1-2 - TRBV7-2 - CASSQFTFNYGYTF TGTGCCAGCAGCCAATTCACATTTAACTATGGCTACACCTTC
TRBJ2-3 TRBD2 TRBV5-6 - CASSTPGLAGVIEYF TGTGCCAGCAGCACGCCGGGACTAGCGGGGGTGATTGAGTATTTT
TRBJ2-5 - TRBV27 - CASIGEETQYF TGTGCCAGCATAGGAGAAGAGACCCAGTACTTC
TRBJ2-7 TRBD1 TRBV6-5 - CAVFGTGYYEQYF TGTGCCGTTTTTGGGACAGGGTACTACGAGCAGTACTTC
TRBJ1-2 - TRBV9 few CASTGGLGVRGGYTF TGTGCCAGCACTGGGGGTCTCGGAGTGCGGGGAGGCTACACCTTC
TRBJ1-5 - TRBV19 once CASHRGTSQPQHF TGTGCCAGCCATAGGGGTACTTCTCAGCCCCAGCATTTT
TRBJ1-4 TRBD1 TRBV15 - CATSREGTGVEKLFF TGTGCCACCAGCAGAGAGGGGACAGGGGTCGAAAAACTGTTTTTT
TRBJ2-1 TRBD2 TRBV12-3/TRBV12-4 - CASSFQAGGQFF TGTGCCAGCAGTTTTCAAGCGGGGGGGCAGTTCTTC
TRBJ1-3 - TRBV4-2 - CASSQRGGGVDSGNTIYF TGTGCCAGCAGCCAAAGAGGCGGGGGAGTGGACAGTGGAAACACCATATATTTT
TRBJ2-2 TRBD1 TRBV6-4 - CASSEAQGASGELFF TGTGCCAGCAGTGAGGCACAGGGGGCGTCCGGGGAGCTGTTTTTT
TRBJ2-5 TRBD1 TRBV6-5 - CASSPRRTGQETQYF TGTGCCAGCAGTCCCCGAAGGACAGGGCAAGAGACCCAGTACTTC